The subject of this entry is one T cell receptor beta chain. The antigen remains undetermined. This specimen includes other DNA sequences encoding the same CDR3. The entry originates in a study of shared clonotypes between healthy human individuals. CDR1 is SEHNR, CDR2 FQNEAQ, per germline (reference sequence). Trimming pared 6 bases from V and 7 bases from J, leaving 3 bases between. This CDR3 has 10 residues. Only in-frame clones appear in the TCRdb table, and some are missing; sequencing was by immunoSEQ multiplex PCR. Counted here are roughly 530,000 clones, 90% to 96% occurring once; the ten biggest clones make up under 0.06%. Study conclusions and caveats: The study generally estimated greater richness for naive than memory subsets.

The chain carries TRBV7-9 and TRBJ2-2; no clear D gene. The TCR sequence derives from a woman aged 30 to 39 in good health. Material: naive CD4+ T cells sorted from blood. Indicated subset: CD45RA+ positively selected. The CDR3 DNA is TGTGCCAGCAGTCGCGGGGAGCTGTTTTTT. This gives the protein CASSRGELFF.